This passage covers 11 T cell receptor beta chains from one sample sequenced in a study of T-cell memory formation after mild COVID-19. Using its own MiXCR run on the 5' RACE reads, TCRdb lists one record per CDR3 protein. The sample has 120,000 to 150,000 distinct CDR3 sequences, 6% to 7% seen once. The sequencing sample was made of PBMCs or a T cell subset sorted from them (not recorded which). The receptors were sampled from an adult woman who had mild COVID-19 (a few samples of this study predate the infection). Cell type and time point are not known.

The chain combines TRBV5-1 with TRBJ2-1; D is uncertain. The CDR3 sequence is 14 residues long. The V end was cut by 7 bases, the J end by 0 bases, with 11 bases between. Germline loops: CDR1 SGHRS, CDR2 YFSETQ. This CDR3 reads CASSQESSYNEQFF. The CDR3 coding sequence is TGCGCCAGCTCGCAGGAGAGCTCCTACAATGAGCAGTTCTTC.

Ten or more counts support this clonotype. The V and J genes are TRBV12-3 or TRBV12-4 and TRBJ2-7; no definite D call. With 5 bases removed from V and 7 bases from J, the gap between germline ends came to 9 bases. The CDR3 has 11 amino acids. The CDR3 region has the DNA TGTGCCAGCAGTCAAAGTCTGGAGCAGTACTTC. It yields the protein CASSQSLEQYF.

This chain links TRBV24-1 with TRBJ2-3, with 9 positions matching TRBD2. V lost 5 bases, J lost 6 bases, and 5 bases stayed unmatched. CDR3 length: 14 amino acids. CDR1 is KGHDR, CDR2 SFDVKD, per germline. The CDR3 region is CATSGASGADTQYF. CDR3 coding DNA: TGTGCCACCAGTGGGGCTAGCGGGGCGGATACGCAGTATTTT.

This clonotype has more than one count but fewer than ten. V and J are TRBV6-5 and TRBJ1-1, with a tentative D call TRBD1 (5 bases). Germline V gene data show CDR1 as MNHEY and CDR2 as SVGAGI. The V and J ends lost 6 bases and 4 bases respectively, with 15 bases between them. This CDR3 is built from 14 residues. The CDR3 protein is CASRAGWGGTEAFF. The DNA of the CDR3 is TGTGCCAGCAGGGCAGGGTGGGGGGGCACTGAAGCTTTCTTT.

At least ten counts were recorded for this clonotype. The rearrangement joins TRBV12-3 or TRBV12-4 to TRBJ1-1; perhaps TRBD1 as D (6 bases). This CDR3 is built from 12 residues. The V end lost 2 bases, the J end lost 8 bases, and 9 bases lay between the germline ends. For the CDR3, the DNA is TGTGCCAGCAGTTTAACCAGGGGCGAAGCTTTCTTT. Translation: CASSLTRGEAFF.

The CDR3 DNA reads TGCAGTGCTAGCGCACTAGCGGGGGGCACAGATACGCAGTATTTT. Protein sequence: CSASALAGGTDTQYF. This chain links TRBV20-1 with TRBJ2-3, with 11 bases matching TRBD2. Germline V gene data show CDR1 as DFQATT and CDR2 as SNEGSKA (reference sequence). The CDR3 contains 15 residues. J lost 1 base, V lost 3 bases, and 3 bases had no gene match.

This clonotype was recorded at least ten times. This chain connects TRBV7-6 to TRBJ1-2, with 7 nucleotides matching TRBD1. The germline CDR1 and CDR2 sequences are SGHVS and FNYEAQ. V lost 3 bases, J lost 3 bases, and 7 bases stayed unmatched. The CDR3 contains 15 residues. In DNA form, the CDR3 reads TGTGCCAGCAGCTTCGGGGGACAGCCTTACTATGGCTACACCTTC. It translates to CASSFGGQPYYGYTF.

This clonotype was counted only a few times. The gene calls are TRBV6-2 or TRBV6-3 and TRBJ2-3, with D possibly TRBD2 on 6 matching bases. The germline V gene has CDR1 MNHEY and CDR2 SVGEGT. The CDR3 runs to 15 residues. With 6 bases removed from V and 3 bases from J, the gap between germline ends came to 16 bases. CDR3 loop: CASSSSGVGTDTQYF. In nucleotides, the CDR3 is TGTGCCAGCAGCTCCTCGGGGGTTGGGACAGATACGCAGTATTTT.

The sample holds many counts of this clonotype. The chain's CDR3 is CASSSQGSAYNEQFF. The DNA of the CDR3 is TGTGCCAGCAGTTCACAGGGGAGCGCCTACAATGAGCAGTTCTTC. J is TRBJ2-1 and V is TRBV12-3 or TRBV12-4; 7 bases line up with TRBD1. Trimming took 4 bases from V and 2 from J; bases not matched to a gene: 5. CDR3 size: 15 residues.

The genes are TRBV10-3 and TRBJ2-1, with a possible D match to TRBD2 (6 bases). The CDR3 contains 15 residues. Germline lookup yields CDR1 ENHRY and CDR2 SYGVKD. Trimming removed 6 bases from V and 0 bases from J, with 12 bases in between. The CDR3 nucleotides are TGTGCCATCAGCCGGGACTTGAGCTCCTACAATGAGCAGTTCTTC. Amino acids: CAISRDLSSYNEQFF.

This chain joins TRBV6-2 or TRBV6-3 and TRBJ1-1, with D hard to call. This CDR3 region has 11 residues. Per germline, CDR1 MNHEY and CDR2 SVGEGT. Trimming stripped 2 bases from V and 5 bases from J, with 3 bases between. The CDR3 sequence is CASSYRTEAFF. In nucleotides, the CDR3 is TGTGCCAGCAGTTACCGGACTGAAGCTTTCTTT.